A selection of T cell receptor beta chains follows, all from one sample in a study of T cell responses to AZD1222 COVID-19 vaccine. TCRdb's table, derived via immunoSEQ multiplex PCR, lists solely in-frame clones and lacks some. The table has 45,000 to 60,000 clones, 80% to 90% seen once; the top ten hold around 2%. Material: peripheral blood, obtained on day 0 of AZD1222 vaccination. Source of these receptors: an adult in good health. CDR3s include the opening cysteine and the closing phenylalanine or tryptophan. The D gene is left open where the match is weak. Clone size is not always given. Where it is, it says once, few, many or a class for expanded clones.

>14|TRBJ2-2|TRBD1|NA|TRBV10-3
CAISVRDRNGELFF
TGTGCCATCAGTGTCCGGGACAGGAACGGGGAGCTGTTTTTT
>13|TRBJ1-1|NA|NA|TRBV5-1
CASSPDGAAGAFF
TGCGCCAGCAGCCCGGACGGCGCGGCCGGAGCTTTCTTT
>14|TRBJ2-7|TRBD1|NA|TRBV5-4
CASSPRTGSYEQYF
TGTGCCAGCAGCCCTAGGACAGGGTCCTACGAGCAGTACTTC
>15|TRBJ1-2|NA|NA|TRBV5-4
CASSLAGTPGHGYTF
TGTGCCAGCAGCTTAGCGGGGACGCCTGGGCATGGCTACACCTTC
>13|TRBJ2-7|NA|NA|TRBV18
CASSPKAQGEQYF
TGTGCCAGCTCACCGAAGGCCCAAGGCGAGCAGTACTTC
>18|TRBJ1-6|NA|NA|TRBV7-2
CASSLVQGGPSYNSPLHF
TGTGCCAGCAGCTTAGTCCAGGGTGGTCCCTCCTATAATTCACCCCTCCACTTT
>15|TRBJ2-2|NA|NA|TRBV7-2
CASSRPTGKSGELFF
TGTGCCAGCAGCCGCCCAACAGGGAAGTCCGGGGAGCTGTTTTTT
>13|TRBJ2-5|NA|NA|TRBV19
CASSMRTQETQYF
TGTGCCAGTAGTATGAGGACGCAAGAGACCCAGTACTTC
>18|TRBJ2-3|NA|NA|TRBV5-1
CASSLSGVSGDGTDTQYF
TGCGCCAGCAGCTTGTCCGGGGTTAGCGGTGACGGCACAGATACGCAGTATTTT
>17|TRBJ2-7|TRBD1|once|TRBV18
CASSPYGGTGESYEQYF
TGTGCCAGCTCACCTTACGGCGGGACAGGGGAGTCCTACGAGCAGTACTTC
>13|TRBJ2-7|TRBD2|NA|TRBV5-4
CASSPGTSHEQYF
TGTGCCAGCAGCCCCGGGACTAGCCACGAGCAGTACTTC
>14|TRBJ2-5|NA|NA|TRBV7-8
CASSLGTNQETQYF
TGTGCCAGCAGCTTAGGGACAAACCAAGAGACCCAGTACTTC
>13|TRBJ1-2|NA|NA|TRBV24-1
CATSEPRTGGYTF
TGTGCCACCAGTGAACCCCGGACGGGGGGCTACACCTTC
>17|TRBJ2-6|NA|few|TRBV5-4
CASSLGATGSGANVLTF
TGTGCCAGCAGCTTGGGGGCCACGGGGAGTGGGGCCAACGTCCTGACTTTC
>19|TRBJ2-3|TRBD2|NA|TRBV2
CASRIPGLAGAGGTDTQYF
TGTGCCAGCAGGATCCCGGGACTAGCGGGAGCGGGGGGCACAGATACGCAGTATTTT
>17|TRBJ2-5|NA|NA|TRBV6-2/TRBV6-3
CASSPSSGMRLGETQYF
TGTGCCAGCAGCCCTAGCTCGGGAATGCGTCTTGGAGAGACCCAGTACTTC
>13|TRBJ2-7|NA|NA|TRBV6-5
CASRRTEDYEQYF
TGTGCCAGCAGAAGGACAGAGGACTACGAGCAGTACTTC
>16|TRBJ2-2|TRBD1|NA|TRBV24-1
CATSDWDSSGTGELFF
TGTGCCACCAGTGATTGGGACAGCTCGGGGACCGGGGAGCTGTTTTTT
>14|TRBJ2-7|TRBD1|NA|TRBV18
CASSLGTGGYEQYF
TGTGCCAGCTCACTGGGGACAGGGGGCTACGAGCAGTACTTC
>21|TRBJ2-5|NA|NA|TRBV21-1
CASSKSRVFGTGQGGGETQYF
TGTGCCAGCAGCAAATCCCGGGTTTTTGGGACGGGACAGGGAGGTGGGGAGACCCAGTACTTC
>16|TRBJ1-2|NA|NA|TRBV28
CASSTTQGNPNYGYTF
TGTGCCAGCAGTACGACTCAGGGAAACCCTAACTATGGCTACACCTTC
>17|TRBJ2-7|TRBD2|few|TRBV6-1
CASSEGRTSGLSYEQYF
TGTGCCAGCAGTGAAGGGAGGACTAGCGGACTCTCCTACGAGCAGTACTTC
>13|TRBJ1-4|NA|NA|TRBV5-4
CASSSAWGEKLFF
TGTGCCAGCAGCTCCGCTTGGGGTGAAAAACTGTTTTTT
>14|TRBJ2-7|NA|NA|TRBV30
CAWSAGAESYEQYF
TGTGCCTGGAGTGCAGGGGCAGAGTCCTACGAGCAGTACTTC